The 19 T cell receptor beta chains given below trace back to one sample, sequenced in a study of regulatory T cells in long-lasting Graves disease. Library construction for TCR beta used iRepertoire HTBI primers and Arm-PCR of CDR3 regions. A single record per CDR3 protein comes from TCRdb applying MiXCR to the multiplex PCR reads. Of around 460,000 distinct CDR3 sequences in the sample, 22% are singletons; the top ten hold around 12%. Described time point: persistent/refractory GD, antithyroid drugs over 5 years with positive TRAb. PBMC RNA served as the TCR library source. The sample was peripheral blood mononuclear cells (PBMCs), taken when the disease was refractory, from a patient treated with antithyroid drugs. The receptors come from a female donor with Graves disease.

This clonotype occurred a few times. CDR3 DNA sequence: TGCGCCAGCAGCCAAGATCCCAGGGAGCACTATGGCTACACCTTC. Amino acids: CASSQDPREHYGYTF. V gene TRBV4-3 combines with J gene TRBJ1-2, with D tentatively TRBD1 (5 bases). The CDR3 extends over 15 amino acids. V lost 0 bases to trimming and J lost 3 bases, with 11 bases between them. Germline CDR1 LGHNA, CDR2 YSLEER.

This clonotype showed up many times. V usage is TRBV2 and J usage is TRBJ2-7; D ambiguous. V was pared by 4 bases and J by 2 bases, with 12 bases between. This CDR3 contains 14 residues. Germline values: CDR1 SNHLY, CDR2 FYNNEI. CDR3 sequence reads: CASSVRLNTYEQYF. The CDR3 DNA is TGTGCCAGCAGTGTCCGACTTAACACCTACGAGCAGTACTTC.

This clonotype appeared many times. The chain uses TRBV6-5 and TRBJ1-4; D not certain. The germline gives CDR1 MNHEY, CDR2 SVGAGI. The CDR3 covers 14 residues. Trimming left V 2 bases short and J 8 bases short, with 12 bases between. CDR3 region: CASSYEGGREKLFF. The CDR3 region has the DNA TGTGCCAGCAGTTACGAAGGAGGGCGGGAAAAACTGTTTTTT.

This clonotype has ten or more counts. The rearrangement links TRBV7-2 to TRBJ2-7; D gene unclear. Deletions cut 1 base from V and 3 bases from J, with 10 bases between. The CDR3 sequence is 14 residues long. Germline values: CDR1 SGHTA, CDR2 FQGNSA. CDR3 protein: CASSLVSGFYEQYF. CDR3 nucleotides: TGTGCCAGCAGCTTAGTTTCCGGATTCTACGAGCAGTACTTC.

In its sample, this clonotype was seen many times. The V call is TRBV27, the J call TRBJ2-7; 9 bases line up with TRBD1. The germline V gene encodes CDR1 MNHEY and CDR2 SMNVEV (reference sequence). Trimming took 1 base from V and 5 from J; bases not matched to a gene: 9. The CDR3 loop spans 16 amino acids. The chain's CDR3 is CASSLLAGQGKHEQYF. CDR3 DNA: TGTGCCAGCAGTTTATTGGCGGGACAGGGAAAACACGAGCAGTACTTC.

J is TRBJ2-6 and V is TRBV7-2, with 9 bases that match TRBD2. Germline V CDR1 and CDR2: SGHTA, FQGNSA. The CDR3 totals 18 residues. The J segment lost 0 bases and the V segment lost 5 bases, leaving 8 bases of the junction unmatched. The CDR3 loop reads CASSPLAGTSSGANVLTF. DNA of the CDR3: TGTGCCAGCAGCCCTCTAGCGGGGACCAGCTCTGGGGCCAACGTCCTGACTTTC.

This clonotype has a count of ten or more. This chain connects TRBV28 to TRBJ1-4; 7 bases are a match to TRBD1. Germline loops: CDR1 MDHEN, CDR2 SYDVKM. The V and J ends lost 7 bases and 8 bases, in that order; junction bases with no gene match: 10. The CDR3 covers 14 residues. This CDR3 is CASMTGINGEKLFF. The DNA of the CDR3 is TGTGCCAGCATGACAGGGATCAATGGAGAAAAACTGTTTTTT.

The sample holds many counts of this clonotype. The chain carries TRBV10-3 and TRBJ2-2; TRBD2 matches 14 bases. J lost 6 bases, V lost 10 bases, and 10 bases had no gene match. The CDR3 contains 16 residues. CDR1 and CDR2 from the germline V gene are ENHRY and SYGVKD. CDR3 nucleotides: TGTGCCACCAGAGGACTAGCGGGAGGAGAGTCCGGGGAGCTGTTTTTT. It is translated as CATRGLAGGESGELFF.

This clonotype was counted between two and nine times. J is TRBJ2-7 and V is TRBV11-2; D may be TRBD2 (5 bases). The CDR3 runs 14 residues. The V and J ends lost 2 bases and 0 bases respectively, with 8 bases between them. Germline V CDR1 and CDR2: SGHAT, FQNNGV. The CDR3 nucleotides read TGTGCCAGCAGCTTATTCCGGGACTCCTACGAGCAGTACTTC. It specifies CASSLFRDSYEQYF.

This clonotype has only a few counts. The V and J genes are TRBV30 and TRBJ1-1; no clear D. CDR1 and CDR2 (germline): GTSNPN, SVGIG (reference sequence). The germline V and J ends were trimmed by 3 bases and 4 bases, with 9 bases remaining between them. The CDR3 has 12 residues. The CDR3 bases are TGTGCCTGGAGCGGAGGGTCCACTGAAGCTTTCTTT. As protein: CAWSGGSTEAFF.

This clonotype appeared a few times. V gene TRBV12-3 or TRBV12-4 combines with J gene TRBJ2-7; D possibly corresponds to TRBD2 (6 bases). Trimming took 6 bases from V and 5 from J, leaving 14 bases between them. The CDR3 is 13 residues long. CDR3: CASSLARRDEQYF. CDR3 nucleotide sequence: TGTGCCAGCAGCCTAGCCAGGAGGGACGAGCAGTACTTC.

This sequence joins TRBV24-1 and TRBJ2-3, with a weak D call TRBD1 (6 bases). The V end lost 3 bases, the J end lost 1 base, and 19 bases lay between the germline ends. Germline V CDR1 and CDR2: KGHDR, SFDVKD. The CDR3 contains 18 residues. CDR3 protein: CATSDHRFGQPRTDTQYF. The CDR3 DNA follows: TGTGCCACCAGTGATCATCGTTTCGGACAGCCGCGCACAGATACGCAGTATTTT.

As for this clonotype: Given a much more abundant clone one base away, this may be a read error. The chain couples TRBV6-4 to TRBJ2-2; 8 bases are shared with TRBD1. The CDR3 is made up of 16 amino acids. Germline-derived CDR1 and CDR2 are MRHNA and SNTAGT. V lost 5 bases, J lost 0 bases, and 5 bases stayed unmatched. The CDR3 nucleotides are TGTGCCAGCAGTTTACCGACAGGGGCGAACACCGGGGAGCTGTTTTTT. It specifies CASSLPTGANTGELFF.

V and J are TRBV7-2 and TRBJ2-4, with 8 nucleotides matching TRBD2. Losses at the gene ends were 7 bases for V and 2 bases for J; bases not matched to a gene: 7. Germline CDR1 reads SGHTA; CDR2 reads FQGNSA. The CDR3 is 15 residues long. CDR3 sequence: CTSIPGGGPKNIQYF. In DNA, the CDR3 is TGTACCAGCATCCCCGGGGGGGGACCCAAAAACATTCAGTACTTC.

This clonotype was recorded many times. The chain has TRBV6-2 or TRBV6-3 and TRBJ1-4; maybe TRBD1 (5 bases). This CDR3 contains 13 residues. Germline lookup yields CDR1 MNHEY and CDR2 SVGEGT. V lost 5 bases and J lost 4, with 8 bases in between. This chain's CDR3 is CASSPGSNEKLFF. The CDR3 DNA follows: TGTGCCAGCAGTCCAGGGAGTAATGAAAAACTGTTTTTT.

This clonotype came up many times. The chain joins TRBV2 to TRBJ1-1; D call uncertain. The CDR3 has 12 residues. Germline loops: CDR1 SNHLY, CDR2 FYNNEI. V dropped 6 bases and J dropped 5 bases, with 10 bases sitting between them. The DNA for the CDR3 is TGTGCCAGCAGCCCTCCACCTACTGAAGCTTTCTTT. Its protein product is CASSPPPTEAFF.

The chain couples TRBV30 to TRBJ1-2; possibly TRBD1 for D (5 bases). The CDR3 has 15 residues. V was trimmed by 5 bases and J by 4 bases, leaving 20 bases between them. CDR1 is GTSNPN, CDR2 SVGIG, per germline (reference sequence). The CDR3 DNA follows: TGTGCCTGGTGGCGACGGGGTCAGGGAACCTATGGCTACACCTTC. It translates to CAWWRRGQGTYGYTF.

This clonotype was detected a few times. The chain employs TRBV28 and TRBJ2-3; TRBD2 aligns across 9 bases. Losses at the gene ends were 1 base for V and 3 bases for J; bases not matched to a gene: 11. Germline V gene sequence: CDR1 MDHEN, CDR2 SYDVKM. The CDR3 loop spans 18 amino acids. CDR3 nucleotides: TGTGCCAGCAGTTTATCCCCGCATAGCGGGAGAAGTACAGATACGCAGTATTTT. Encoded protein: CASSLSPHSGRSTDTQYF.

V and J are TRBV12-3 or TRBV12-4 and TRBJ2-7; the D gene could be TRBD1 or TRBD2 (5 bases each). Trimming stripped 6 bases from V and 7 bases from J, with 10 bases between. CDR3 length equals 11 residues. The CDR3 spells CASSSEGEQYF. As DNA, the CDR3 is TGTGCCAGCAGCTCTGAGGGGGAGCAGTACTTC.